Each of the 17 T cell receptor beta chains below was sequenced from the same sample in a study of blood T cell repertoires in COVID-19. TCRdb's copy holds only in-frame clones and misses some; the assay was immunoSEQ multiplex PCR. Here the sample spans approximately 300,000 clones, around 83% being singletons. Material for sequencing was peripheral blood. These receptors were collected from a woman aged 50 to 60 with acute or convalescent COVID-19.

The chain has TRBV3-1 (or the pseudogene TRBV3-2) and TRBJ1-2, with D perhaps matching TRBD1 (5 bases). The V gene lost 5 bases and the J gene lost 7 bases, with 20 bases spanning the gap. The CDR3 is 15 amino acids. Per the germline V gene, CDR1 is LGHDT and CDR2 is YNNKEL (reference sequence). The CDR3 DNA sequence: TGTGCCAGCAGCACCAGACAGCCTCCGACTCGTGGCTACACCTTC. It codes for CASSTRQPPTRGYTF.

The chain links TRBV7-9 to TRBJ2-7, with 9 bases identical to TRBD2. V lost 2 bases and J lost 2; bases outside the gene matches: 7. The germline V gene encodes CDR1 SEHNR and CDR2 FQNEAQ (reference sequence). The CDR3 extends over 16 amino acids. The CDR3, as DNA: TGTGCCAGCAGCTTATCTGGGCGGGGGGGCCCCTACGAGCAGTACGTC. Translation: CASSLSGRGGPYEQYV.

The chain employs TRBV6-2 or TRBV6-3 and TRBJ2-7; tentatively, D is TRBD1 (5 bases). The CDR3 totals 14 residues. V was trimmed by 2 bases and J by 0 bases, leaving 8 bases between them. The germline V gene encodes CDR1 MNHEY and CDR2 SVGEGT. CDR3 sequence: CASSYGDSSYEQYF. CDR3 bases: TGTGCCAGCAGTTACGGCGACAGCTCCTACGAGCAGTACTTC.

This clone is a singleton in its sample. The genes are TRBV19 and TRBJ1-2; tentatively, D is TRBD1 (5 bases). The CDR3 has 14 amino acids. The V end was cut by 3 bases, the J end by 4 bases, with 12 bases between. Germline CDR1 and CDR2: LNHDA and SQIVND (reference sequence). In DNA form, the CDR3 reads TGTGCCAGTAGTATTTCGGACAATTTCTATGGCTACACCTTC. It specifies CASSISDNFYGYTF.

V usage is TRBV30 and J usage is TRBJ1-1, with D possibly being TRBD1 (6 bases). The V and J ends lost 5 bases and 4 bases respectively, with 11 bases between them. This CDR3 has 12 amino acids. Germline V gene lookup returns CDR1 GTSNPN and CDR2 SVGIG (reference sequence). Here the CDR3 DNA reads TGTGCCTGGGACCCCAGGGGCACTGAAGCTTTCTTT. Translating gives CAWDPRGTEAFF.

The chain carries TRBV2 and TRBJ2-7; D is uncertain. V lost 8 bases to trimming and J lost 3 bases, with 8 bases between them. CDR1 is SNHLY and CDR2 is FYNNEI in the germline V gene. CDR3 size: 11 residues. CDR3 coding DNA: TGTGCCAGCGGGCCGAACTACGAGCAGTACTTC. It is translated as CASGPNYEQYF.

This sequence joins TRBV3-1 (or the pseudogene TRBV3-2) and TRBJ2-7; 9 bases fit TRBD2. With 0 bases clipped from V and 3 bases from J, the junction kept 15 bases outside the gene matches. Germline V gene lookup returns CDR1 LGHDT and CDR2 YNNKEL (reference sequence). There are 19 residues in the CDR3. The CDR3 coding sequence is TGTGCCAGCAGCCAAGATTTTACAGGGGAAATTAGCGGGAGCTACGAGCAGTACTTC. The encoded protein is CASSQDFTGEISGSYEQYF.

This chain uses TRBV5-8 with TRBJ2-7; TRBD1 agrees at 8 bases. CDR3 length: 14 amino acids. After removal of 4 bases from V and 4 bases from J, the junction contained 7 bases not matched to a gene. Looked up from germline, CDR1 is SGHTS and CDR2 is YDEGEE. The CDR3 nucleotides read TGTGCCAGCAGCCTCCGGACAGGGAAATACGAGCAGTACTTC. Its translation: CASSLRTGKYEQYF.

The chain carries TRBV2 and TRBJ1-5, with D possibly being TRBD1 (6 bases). Germline V gene sequence: CDR1 SNHLY, CDR2 FYNNEI. The CDR3 contains 17 residues. Deletions cut 4 bases from V and 2 bases from J, with 18 bases between. The CDR3: CASSGVEGERGNQPQHF. The CDR3 region has the DNA TGTGCCAGCAGTGGGGTTGAGGGGGAAAGGGGCAATCAGCCCCAGCATTTT.

This sequence joins TRBV12-5 and TRBJ2-2, with TRBD1 identical over 7 bases. This CDR3 is built from 15 residues. Losses at the gene ends were 2 bases for V and 7 bases for J; bases not matched to a gene: 7. Per germline, CDR1 LGHNT and CDR2 FRNRAP. The CDR3: CASGLSRGLGGELFF. CDR3 in DNA: TGTGCTAGTGGTTTGTCTAGGGGGCTCGGCGGGGAGCTGTTTTTT.

This clone came up once. The chain links TRBV4-1 to TRBJ1-1; the match to TRBD1 covers 8 bases. The junction had 9 bases not matched to a gene; V was cut back by 3 bases and J by 0 bases. Germline-derived CDR1 and CDR2 are MGHRA and YSYEKL. The CDR3 has 17 residues. The CDR3 spells CASSQSGTGLMNTEAFF. In DNA form, the CDR3 reads TGCGCCAGCAGCCAGTCCGGGACAGGTCTTATGAACACTGAAGCTTTCTTT.

V usage is TRBV7-2 and J usage is TRBJ1-1; weak D call: TRBD1 (6 bases). Looked up from germline, CDR1 is SGHTA and CDR2 is FQGNSA. CDR3 length: 14 amino acids. Deletions cut 4 bases from V and 0 bases from J, with 9 bases between. The CDR3 here is CASSYRAVNTEAFF. CDR3 coding DNA: TGTGCCAGCAGCTACAGGGCGGTGAACACTGAAGCTTTCTTT.

The J gene is TRBJ2-5, the V gene TRBV10-3; 12 bases agree with TRBD2. The CDR3 covers 18 residues. Germline V gene lookup returns CDR1 ENHRY and CDR2 SYGVKD. The trim removed 5 bases at V and 4 bases at J, leaving 14 bases unmatched. The CDR3 sequence is CAISQWLAGGSGGETQYF. For the CDR3, the DNA is TGTGCCATCAGTCAGTGGCTAGCGGGAGGGAGCGGGGGAGAGACCCAGTACTTC.

The chain joins TRBV29-1 to TRBJ1-4; D perhaps matches TRBD1 (5 bases). The V gene lost 6 bases and the J gene lost 7 bases, with 15 bases spanning the gap. CDR1 and CDR2 (germline): SQVTM, ANQGSEA. This CDR3 has 13 amino acids. CDR3 in DNA: TGCAGCGTCCCTTGGGGGGGTTTTGAAAAACTGTTTTTT. Translated, it gives CSVPWGGFEKLFF.

The chain employs TRBV27 and TRBJ2-1, with TRBD2 matching 10 bases. Trimming removed 6 bases from V and 6 bases from J; junction bases left unmatched: 8. Per the germline V gene, CDR1 is MNHEY and CDR2 is SMNVEV (reference sequence). This CDR3 region has 15 residues. The CDR3: CASSPKRGGPNEQFF. DNA of the CDR3: TGTGCCAGCAGCCCGAAGCGGGGGGGCCCCAATGAGCAGTTCTTC.

The genes are TRBV27 and TRBJ1-6; possible D gene TRBD1, 6 bases. Germline V lookup: CDR1 MNHEY, CDR2 SMNVEV (reference sequence). The CDR3 runs 14 residues. Trimming removed 5 bases at V and 13 bases at J, with 18 bases between. The CDR3 sequence is CASSIRDILTPLHF. CDR3 in DNA: TGTGCCAGCAGTATTCGGGACATTTTAACTCCCCTCCACTTT.

The chain is built from TRBV24-1 and TRBJ2-5; 13 bases match TRBD2. V lost 5 bases, J lost 3 bases, and 8 bases stayed unmatched. CDR1 and CDR2 (germline): KGHDR, SFDVKD. CDR3 size: 17 residues. The CDR3 bases are TGTGCCACCAGTGGATCCCAACTAGCGGGGGGGGAAGAGACCCAGTACTTC. It yields the protein CATSGSQLAGGEETQYF.